The 10 T cell receptor beta chains reported below all come from one sample, sequenced in a study of blood T cells in healthy people across ages. Primed by a sample-barcoded 5' primer and a J-beta primer mix, a second PCR proceeded for roughly 6 to 12 cycles. TCRdb re-derived calls from the 5' RACE reads in MiXCR, one entry per CDR3 protein. The table shows 1.4 million to 1.5 million distinct CDR3 sequences, with around 39% occurring only once. The material sequenced was blood. These receptors were obtained from a woman between 18 and 29 years old in good health.

This clonotype has only a few counts. V is TRBV12-3 or TRBV12-4 and J is TRBJ1-2; D call uncertain. The CDR3 length is 14 residues. V dropped 3 bases and J dropped 3 bases, with 11 bases sitting between them. CDR3 in amino acids: CASSLGRSHYGYTF. The CDR3 DNA sequence: TGTGCCAGCAGTTTGGGCAGGAGTCACTATGGCTACACCTTC.

The chain couples TRBV19 to TRBJ2-1, with 8 bases fitting TRBD2. The J segment lost 6 bases and the V segment lost 5 bases, leaving 9 bases of the junction unmatched. Looked up from germline, CDR1 is LNHDA and CDR2 is SQIVND (reference sequence). This CDR3 is built from 15 residues. In DNA form, the CDR3 reads TGTGCCAGTAGTCTCCCTGCGACTAGCGTCAATGAGCAGTTCTTC. Translated: CASSLPATSVNEQFF.

The chain combines TRBV28 with TRBJ2-7; possibly TRBD2 for D (5 bases). In germline, CDR1 is MDHEN, CDR2 SYDVKM. This CDR3 contains 17 residues. V lost 5 bases and J lost 0, with 20 bases in between. CDR3 protein: CASSPRPRGSSSYEQYF. CDR3 nucleotide sequence: TGTGCCAGCAGTCCCCGTCCCCGGGGTTCCTCCTCCTACGAGCAGTACTTC.

The chain carries TRBV5-1 and TRBJ2-1; possible D gene TRBD2, 6 bases. CDR3 length equals 15 residues. Per germline, CDR1 SGHRS and CDR2 YFSETQ. V lost 1 base, J lost 0 bases, and 8 bases lay in between. CDR3 protein: CASSLPGVSYNEQFF. The DNA of the CDR3 is TGCGCCAGCAGCTTGCCGGGGGTCTCCTACAATGAGCAGTTCTTC.

Remarks on this clonotype: A much bigger clone sits one base away, suggesting this may be a read error. V usage is TRBV15 and J usage is TRBJ2-1, with 8 bases that match TRBD1. The CDR3 covers 16 residues. CDR1 and CDR2 from the germline V gene are LNHNV and YYDKDF (reference sequence). The chain's CDR3 is CVTSRDGRTGNNEQFF. In DNA, the CDR3 is TGTGTCACCAGCAGAGATGGGAGGACAGGGAACAATGAGCAGTTCTTC. Full variable domain (missing parts from reference TRBV15 and TRBJ2-1): DAMVIQNPRYQVTQFGKPVTLSCSQTLNHNVMYWYQQKSSQAPKLLFHYYDKDFNNEADTPDNFQSRRPNTSFCFLDIRSPGLGDTAMYLCVTSRDGRTGNNEQFFGPGTRLTVL.

The chain recombines TRBV12-3 or TRBV12-4 with TRBJ1-2; D might be TRBD1 (6 bases). This CDR3 spans 14 amino acids. Trimming pared 3 bases from V and 6 bases from J, leaving 14 bases between. The CDR3 region has the DNA TGTGCCAGCAGTTTTGGGGCAGGGGATAATGGCTACACCTTC. It yields the protein CASSFGAGDNGYTF.

The gene calls are TRBV27 and TRBJ2-7, with TRBD2 matching 8 bases. In germline, CDR1 is MNHEY, CDR2 SMNVEV (reference sequence). The CDR3 totals 15 residues. Unmatched junction bases numbered 8, after V lost 5 bases and J lost 2 bases. The CDR3 reads CASSPAGGSTYEQYF. The DNA for the CDR3 is TGTGCCAGCAGTCCCGCGGGGGGATCGACCTACGAGCAGTACTTC.

Many counts were recorded for this clonotype. This rearrangement joins TRBV20-1 to TRBJ2-2, with D unclear. Trimming removed 7 bases from V and 2 bases from J, with 14 bases in between. The CDR3 runs 14 residues. Germline values: CDR1 DFQATT, CDR2 SNEGSKA (reference sequence). The CDR3 loop is CSVKRSGNTGELFF. Written as DNA, the CDR3 is TGCAGTGTAAAGCGATCTGGCAACACCGGGGAGCTGTTTTTT.

There are a few counts of this clonotype. The chain carries TRBV12-3 or TRBV12-4 and TRBJ2-3; 10 positions match TRBD1. CDR3 length: 14 residues. The V and J ends lost 3 bases and 6 bases, in that order; junction bases with no gene match: 3. CDR3 region: CASSLDRGMDTQYF. Here the CDR3 DNA reads TGTGCCAGCAGTTTGGACAGGGGGATGGATACGCAGTATTTT.

V and J are TRBV6-5 and TRBJ1-1; TRBD1 matches 9 bases. CDR3 length: 13 amino acids. The V segment lost 6 bases and the J segment 5 bases; nucleotides outside the gene matches: 4. CDR1 MNHEY and CDR2 SVGAGI come from the germline V gene. CDR3 amino acids: CASRYRGRTEAFF. The CDR3, as DNA: TGTGCCAGCAGGTACAGGGGGCGGACTGAAGCTTTCTTT.